This T cell receptor (beta chain) appears in the sequencing data of a study of early T cells in non-severe SARS-CoV-2 infection. Study at large: RNA in bulk from unsorted whole blood was sequenced, and chains were unpaired. Findings of the study overall: Database matching using VDJdb favored anti-spike CD8 responses, with private and CD4 specificities left missing.

Germline CDR1 SQVTM, CDR2 ANQGSEA. V was clipped by 4 bases and J by 3 bases; unmatched bases: 4. There are 13 residues in the CDR3. Unique molecular identifiers were attached to individual cDNA molecules. One entry per CDR3 protein, called by TCRdb with MiXCR from the 5' RACE reads. The sample yields around 50,000 distinct CDR3 sequences, 10% to 15% seen once. This clonotype has only one observation. The antigen remains unidentified. The TCR comes from an adult who was a healthcare worker with PCR-confirmed SARS-CoV-2 infection or an uninfected control (not recorded which). The specimen sequenced was whole blood. The chain combines TRBV29-1 with TRBJ2-7; 9 nucleotides align to TRBD2. CDR3 residues: CSVGEREVYEQYF. The CDR3 bases are TGCAGCGTTGGAGAGCGGGAGGTCTACGAGCAGTACTTC.